This entry lists 20 T cell receptor beta chains sequenced from one sample in a study of identical twins. TCRdb processed the 5' RACE reads anew with MiXCR; each CDR3 protein has one entry. The sample lists roughly 540,000 distinct CDR3 sequences, roughly 21% seen once, with around 0.9% in the top ten. The same data also went into a second study, on T cells expressing NK-cell markers.

The specimen was CD4+ T cells sorted from blood. All receptors come from a woman aged 18-30 years in good health.

Ten or more counts support this clonotype. J is TRBJ2-5 and V is TRBV20-1, with D maybe TRBD2 (5 bases). Looked up from germline, CDR1 is DFQATT and CDR2 is SNEGSKA (reference sequence). V was cut by 1 base and J by 2 bases, with 17 bases left in between. The CDR3 is 16 residues long. CDR3 coding DNA: TGCAGTGCTAGAGGTGGTCGCGGCGGACTTCAAGAGACCCAGTACTTC. This encodes CSARGGRGGLQETQYF.

This chain connects TRBV3-1 to TRBJ2-2; D perhaps matches TRBD2 (5 bases). CDR3 length: 13 residues. The V end was cut by 2 bases, the J end by 5 bases, with 6 bases between. The germline CDR1 and CDR2 sequences are LGHDT and YNNKEL (reference sequence). The CDR3 coding sequence is TGTGCCAGCAGCCAATGGGAGACCGGGGAGCTGTTTTTT. Translating gives CASSQWETGELFF. The variable domain in full, completed from reference TRBV3-1 and TRBJ2-2, reads DTAVSQTPKYLVTQMGNDKSIKCEQNLGHDTMYWYKQDSKKFLKIMFSYNNKELIINETVPNRFSPKSPDKAHLNLHINSLELGDSAVYFCASSQWETGELFFGEGSRLTVL.

Only a few counts were recorded for this clonotype. The CDR3 DNA is TGTGCCAGCAGGGAGGTTAGACTGGCCCAAGAGACCCAGTACTTC. This codes for CASREVRLAQETQYF. The J gene is TRBJ2-5, the V gene TRBV6-2 or TRBV6-3, with D perhaps matching TRBD2 (5 bases). The V gene lost 6 bases and the J gene lost 1 base, with 15 bases spanning the gap. Germline-derived CDR1 and CDR2 are MNHEY and SVGEGT. CDR3 length equals 15 residues.

This clonotype appeared a few times. The J gene is TRBJ2-6, the V gene TRBV29-1; 11 nucleotides align to TRBD1. Trimming took 7 bases from V and 0 from J; bases not matched to a gene: 8. The CDR3 is 17 amino acids. Germline V CDR1 and CDR2: SQVTM, ANQGSEA. DNA of the CDR3: TGCAGCGCTAGGACAGGGGGCGAAATCTCTGGGGCCAACGTCCTGACTTTC. This translates into CSARTGGEISGANVLTF.

The chain has TRBV9 and TRBJ2-3; D is ambiguous. Per the germline V gene, CDR1 is SGDLS and CDR2 is YYNGEE. V was clipped by 1 base and J by 6 bases, with 12 bases between them. The CDR3 is 14 amino acids. The CDR3 loop is CASSVSPQADTQYF. The CDR3 DNA sequence: TGTGCCAGCAGCGTATCCCCGCAGGCGGATACGCAGTATTTT.

The V call is TRBV4-3, the J call TRBJ2-7; TRBD2 matches at 8 bases. The CDR3 has 16 residues. Germline-derived CDR1 and CDR2 are LGHNA and YSLEER. J lost 3 bases, V lost 4 bases, and 11 bases had no gene match. Here the CDR3 reads CASSRSGIAGFYEQYF. CDR3 DNA: TGCGCCAGCAGCCGGTCCGGGATAGCGGGGTTCTACGAGCAGTACTTC.

This clonotype was detected only a few times. The rearrangement joins TRBV20-1 to TRBJ2-1; 9 nucleotides match TRBD1. Germline assignment: CDR1 DFQATT and CDR2 SNEGSKA (reference sequence). This CDR3 is 13 amino acids long. V was pared by 3 bases and J by 12 bases, with 9 bases of the junction left unmatched. The CDR3 loop is CSARDRGHLGQFF. CDR3 nucleotides: TGCAGTGCTAGGGACAGGGGCCACCTGGGGCAGTTCTTC.

This clonotype was recorded a few times. The chain joins TRBV10-3 to TRBJ2-5, with D possibly being TRBD1 (6 bases). Germline CDR1 reads ENHRY; CDR2 reads SYGVKD. Trimming took 6 bases from V and 4 from J, leaving 9 bases between them. This CDR3 contains 12 residues. The CDR3 DNA is TGTGCCATCAGACGGACAGCAGAGACCCAGTACTTC. Translated, it gives CAIRRTAETQYF.

This clonotype was seen a handful of times. The J gene is TRBJ2-7, the V gene TRBV20-1; D might be TRBD1 (6 bases). Germline V lookup: CDR1 DFQATT, CDR2 SNEGSKA (reference sequence). V was pared by 0 bases and J by 2 bases, with 11 bases between. This CDR3 spans 14 amino acids. Here the CDR3 DNA reads TGCAGTGCTAGAGATCCCAACAGGGCCTACGAGCAGTACTTC. Its protein product is CSARDPNRAYEQYF.

This chain links TRBV2 with TRBJ2-7; TRBD1 matches 10 bases. Germline values: CDR1 SNHLY, CDR2 FYNNEI. This CDR3 comprises 15 residues. J was trimmed by 3 bases and V by 8 bases; bases with no gene match: 10. Here the CDR3 reads CASRRSGTGVYEQYF. The CDR3 bases are TGTGCCAGCCGCCGCTCCGGGACAGGGGTCTACGAGCAGTACTTC.

This chain connects TRBV2 to TRBJ1-2; D is uncertain. This CDR3 spans 13 amino acids. The germline V gene encodes CDR1 SNHLY and CDR2 FYNNEI. V lost 3 bases and J lost 4, with 9 bases in between. CDR3 region: CASSDEGPYGYTF. The CDR3 DNA follows: TGTGCCAGCAGTGATGAAGGACCCTATGGCTACACCTTC.

This chain connects TRBV28 to TRBJ2-7; no clear D gene. The CDR3 runs to 12 residues. The germline CDR1 and CDR2 sequences are MDHEN and SYDVKM. The V gene lost 5 bases and the J gene lost 9 bases, with 14 bases spanning the gap. The CDR3 spells CASSPQVSGQYF. For the CDR3, the DNA is TGTGCCAGCAGTCCGCAGGTCTCCGGGCAGTACTTC.

The chain has TRBV12-3 or TRBV12-4 and TRBJ2-3, with TRBD1 matching over 7 bases. The CDR3 consists of 15 residues. V lost 4 bases, J lost 3 bases, and 7 bases stayed unmatched. DNA for the CDR3: TGTGCCAGCAGTTCCGGACAGGCACGAACAGATACGCAGTATTTT. Its translation is CASSSGQARTDTQYF.

V gene TRBV24-1 combines with J gene TRBJ2-5, with a tentative D call TRBD2 (6 bases). This CDR3 is 13 amino acids long. Germline CDR1 and CDR2: KGHDR and SFDVKD. V lost 2 bases, J lost 5 bases, and 8 bases lay in between. CDR3: CATSDSGEETQYF. The CDR3 DNA is TGTGCCACCAGTGATTCGGGAGAGGAGACCCAGTACTTC.

The chain links TRBV7-9 to TRBJ2-1; the D call may be TRBD1 or TRBD2 (7 bases each). The V end lost 7 bases, the J end lost 5 bases, and 21 bases lay between the germline ends. The CDR3 totals 16 residues. Germline V gene lookup returns CDR1 SEHNR and CDR2 FQNEAQ (reference sequence). CDR3 in amino acids: CASIRGGLNTNNEQFF. The CDR3 DNA is TGTGCCAGCATCAGGGGGGGCCTAAACACAAACAATGAGCAGTTCTTC.

This clonotype was counted a few times. The chain is built from TRBV20-1 and TRBJ2-5; D is undetermined. Germline V CDR1 and CDR2: DFQATT, SNEGSKA (reference sequence). The CDR3 is 13 residues long. Trimming took 1 base from V and 4 from J, leaving 10 bases between them. In DNA form, the CDR3 reads TGCAGTGCTAGAGGACATACGAGAGAGACCCAGTACTTC. Its translation is CSARGHTRETQYF.

This clonotype showed up many times. This chain joins TRBV5-1 and TRBJ2-1; TRBD2 is a possible D gene (6 bases). V lost 5 bases and J lost 5, with 11 bases in between. The CDR3 has 13 amino acids. Germline lookup yields CDR1 SGHRS and CDR2 YFSETQ. The CDR3 coding sequence is TGCGCCAGCAGTAGAGGCGGGGACAATGAGCAGTTCTTC. Protein sequence: CASSRGGDNEQFF.

This clonotype has at least ten counts. The V and J genes are TRBV6-5 and TRBJ2-6, with D hard to call. V was trimmed by 2 bases and J by 0 bases, leaving 5 bases between them. Germline-derived CDR1 and CDR2 are MNHEY and SVGAGI. The CDR3 covers 15 residues. The CDR3 nucleotides are TGTGCCAGCAGTTACGGAAGCTCTGGGGCCAACGTCCTGACTTTC. Translated, it gives CASSYGSSGANVLTF.

The chain combines TRBV5-1 with TRBJ2-3, with a weak D call TRBD1 (5 bases). V shed 4 bases and J shed 8 bases, with 20 bases lying between them. The CDR3 runs 15 residues. In germline, CDR1 is SGHRS, CDR2 YFSETQ. The CDR3 bases are TGCGCCAGCAGCACTGGGATAGGGGATCGAGGTACGCAGTATTTT. It encodes CASSTGIGDRGTQYF.

The chain combines TRBV7-9 with TRBJ1-1; no clear D. In germline, CDR1 is SEHNR, CDR2 FQNEAQ (reference sequence). The CDR3 sequence is 15 residues long. V lost 0 bases and J lost 1, with 9 bases in between. This CDR3 reads CASSLATFENTEAFF. Here the CDR3 DNA reads TGTGCCAGCAGCTTAGCCACATTCGAGAACACTGAAGCTTTCTTT.